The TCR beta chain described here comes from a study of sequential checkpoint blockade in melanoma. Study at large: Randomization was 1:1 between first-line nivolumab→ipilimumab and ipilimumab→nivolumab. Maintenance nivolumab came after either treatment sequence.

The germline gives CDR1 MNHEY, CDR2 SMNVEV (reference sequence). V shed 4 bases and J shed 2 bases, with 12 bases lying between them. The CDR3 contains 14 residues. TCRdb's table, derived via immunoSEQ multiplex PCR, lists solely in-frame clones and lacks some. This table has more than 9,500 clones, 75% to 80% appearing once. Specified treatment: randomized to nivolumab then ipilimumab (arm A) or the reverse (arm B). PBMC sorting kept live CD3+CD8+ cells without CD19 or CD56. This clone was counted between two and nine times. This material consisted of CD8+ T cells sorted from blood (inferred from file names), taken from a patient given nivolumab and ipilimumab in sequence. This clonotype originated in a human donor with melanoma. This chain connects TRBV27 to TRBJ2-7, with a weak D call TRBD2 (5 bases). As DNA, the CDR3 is TGTGCCAGCAGTTCGGACGGGAACCCCTACGAGCAGTACTTC. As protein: CASSSDGNPYEQYF.